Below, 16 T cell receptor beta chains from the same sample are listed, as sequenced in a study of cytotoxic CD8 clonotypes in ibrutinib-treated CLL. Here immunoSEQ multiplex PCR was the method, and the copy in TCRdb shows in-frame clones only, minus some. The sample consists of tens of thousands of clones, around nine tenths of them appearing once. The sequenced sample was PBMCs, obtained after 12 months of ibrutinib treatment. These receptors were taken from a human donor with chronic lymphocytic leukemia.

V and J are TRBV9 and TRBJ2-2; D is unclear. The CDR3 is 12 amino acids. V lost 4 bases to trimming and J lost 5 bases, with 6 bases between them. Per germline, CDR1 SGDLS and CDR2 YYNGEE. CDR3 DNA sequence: TGTGCCAGCAGCTCCAGAACCGGGGAGCTGTTTTTT. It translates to CASSSRTGELFF.

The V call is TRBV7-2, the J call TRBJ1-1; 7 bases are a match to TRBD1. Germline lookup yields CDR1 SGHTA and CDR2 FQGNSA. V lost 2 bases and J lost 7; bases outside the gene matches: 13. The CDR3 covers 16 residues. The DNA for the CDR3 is TGTGCCAGCAGCTTATGGGCCTTGGGGCAGGGGGTTGAAGCTTTCTTT. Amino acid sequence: CASSLWALGQGVEAFF.

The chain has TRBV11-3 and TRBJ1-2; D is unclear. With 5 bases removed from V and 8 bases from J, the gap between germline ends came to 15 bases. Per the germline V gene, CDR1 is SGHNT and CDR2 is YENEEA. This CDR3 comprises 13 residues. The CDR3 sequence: CASSLGSTGGYTF. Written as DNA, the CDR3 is TGTGCCAGCAGCCTGGGATCCACCGGGGGCTACACCTTC.

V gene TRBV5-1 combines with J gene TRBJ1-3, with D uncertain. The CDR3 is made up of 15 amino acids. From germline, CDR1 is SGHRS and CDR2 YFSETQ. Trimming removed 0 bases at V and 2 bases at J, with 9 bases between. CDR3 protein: CASSLGQAAGNTIYF. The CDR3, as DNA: TGCGCCAGCAGCTTGGGTCAGGCTGCTGGAAACACCATATATTTT.

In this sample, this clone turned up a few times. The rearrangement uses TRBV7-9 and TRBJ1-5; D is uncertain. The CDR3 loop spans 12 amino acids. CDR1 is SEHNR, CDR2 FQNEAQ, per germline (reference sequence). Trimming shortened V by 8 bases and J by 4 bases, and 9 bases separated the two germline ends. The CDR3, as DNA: TGTGCCAGCGGACGGGGTAATCAGCCCCAGCATTTT. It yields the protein CASGRGNQPQHF.

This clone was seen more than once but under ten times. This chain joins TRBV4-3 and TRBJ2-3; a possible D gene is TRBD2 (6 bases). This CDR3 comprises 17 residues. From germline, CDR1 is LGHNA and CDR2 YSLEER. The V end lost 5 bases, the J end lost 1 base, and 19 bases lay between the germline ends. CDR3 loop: CASSKEPRLGGTDTQYF. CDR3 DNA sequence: TGCGCCAGCAGCAAGGAGCCTAGACTAGGGGGCACAGATACGCAGTATTTT.

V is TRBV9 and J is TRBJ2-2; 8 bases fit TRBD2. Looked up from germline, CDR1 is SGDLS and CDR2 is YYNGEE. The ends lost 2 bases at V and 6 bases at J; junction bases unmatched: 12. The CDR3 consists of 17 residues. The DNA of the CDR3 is TGTGCCAGCAGCGTTCATGACGGGAGGGGTCTGGCCGGGGAGCTGTTTTTT. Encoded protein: CASSVHDGRGLAGELFF.

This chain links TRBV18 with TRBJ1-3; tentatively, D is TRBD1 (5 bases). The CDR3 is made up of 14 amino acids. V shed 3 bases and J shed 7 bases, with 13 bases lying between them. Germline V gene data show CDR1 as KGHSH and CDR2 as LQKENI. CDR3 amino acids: CASSPDAHRNTIYF. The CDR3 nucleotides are TGTGCCAGCTCACCGGACGCTCACAGGAACACCATATATTTT.

The CDR3 spells CAISMGQGNTEAFF. DNA of the CDR3: TGTGCCATCAGCATGGGACAGGGGAACACTGAAGCTTTCTTT. V usage is TRBV10-3 and J usage is TRBJ1-1, with TRBD1 matching over 9 bases. Germline lookup yields CDR1 ENHRY and CDR2 SYGVKD. V shed 6 bases and J 1 base; nucleotides not matched to a gene: 3. The CDR3 has 14 residues.

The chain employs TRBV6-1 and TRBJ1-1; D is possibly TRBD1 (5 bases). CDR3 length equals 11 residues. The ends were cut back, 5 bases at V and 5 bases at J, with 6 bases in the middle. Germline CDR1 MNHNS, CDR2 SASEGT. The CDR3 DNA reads TGTGCCAGCAGTAAGGGGACTGAAGCTTTCTTT. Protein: CASSKGTEAFF.

The CDR3 DNA reads TGTGCCATCAGTGATGAGGGGGAAGGAAGGACCCAGTACTTC. Translating gives CAISDEGEGRTQYF. This chain links TRBV10-3 with TRBJ2-5; D is possibly TRBD1 (6 bases). CDR1 and CDR2 (germline): ENHRY, SYGVKD. Trimming pared 3 bases from V and 7 bases from J, leaving 15 bases between. CDR3 size: 14 residues.

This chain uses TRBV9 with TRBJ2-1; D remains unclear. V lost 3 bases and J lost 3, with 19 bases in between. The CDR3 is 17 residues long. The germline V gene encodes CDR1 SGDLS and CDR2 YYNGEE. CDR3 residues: CASSAQDASRDYNEQFF. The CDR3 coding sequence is TGTGCCAGCAGCGCTCAGGACGCATCCCGCGACTACAATGAGCAGTTCTTC. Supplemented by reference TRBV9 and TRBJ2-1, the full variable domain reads DSGVTQTPKHLITATGQRVTLRCSPRSGDLSVYWYQQSLDQGLQFLIQYYNGEERAKGNILERFSAQQFPDLHSELNLSSLELGDSALYFCASSAQDASRDYNEQFFGPGTRLTVL.

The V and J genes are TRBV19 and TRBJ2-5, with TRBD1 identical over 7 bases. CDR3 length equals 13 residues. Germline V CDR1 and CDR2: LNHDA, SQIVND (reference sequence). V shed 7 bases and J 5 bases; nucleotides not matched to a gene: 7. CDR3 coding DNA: TGTGCCAGTAAAGACAGGGTAATGGAGACCCAGTACTTC. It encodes CASKDRVMETQYF.

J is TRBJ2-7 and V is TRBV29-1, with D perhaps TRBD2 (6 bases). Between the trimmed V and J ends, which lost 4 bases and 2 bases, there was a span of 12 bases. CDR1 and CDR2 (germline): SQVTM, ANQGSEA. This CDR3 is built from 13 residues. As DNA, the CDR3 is TGCAGCGTTGGGGGAGGAGGAGCCTACGAGCAGTACTTC. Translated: CSVGGGGAYEQYF.

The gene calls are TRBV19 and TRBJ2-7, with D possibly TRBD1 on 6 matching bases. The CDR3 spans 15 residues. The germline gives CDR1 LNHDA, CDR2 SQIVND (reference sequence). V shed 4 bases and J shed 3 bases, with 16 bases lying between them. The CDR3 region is CASSTLSGHYYEQYF. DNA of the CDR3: TGTGCCAGTAGTACTCTCTCGGGACACTACTACGAGCAGTACTTC.

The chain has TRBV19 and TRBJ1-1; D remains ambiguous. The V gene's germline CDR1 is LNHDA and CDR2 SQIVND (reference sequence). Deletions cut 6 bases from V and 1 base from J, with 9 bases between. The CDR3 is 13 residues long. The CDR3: CASSYSQNTEAFF. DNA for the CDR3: TGTGCCAGTAGCTACAGCCAGAACACTGAAGCTTTCTTT.